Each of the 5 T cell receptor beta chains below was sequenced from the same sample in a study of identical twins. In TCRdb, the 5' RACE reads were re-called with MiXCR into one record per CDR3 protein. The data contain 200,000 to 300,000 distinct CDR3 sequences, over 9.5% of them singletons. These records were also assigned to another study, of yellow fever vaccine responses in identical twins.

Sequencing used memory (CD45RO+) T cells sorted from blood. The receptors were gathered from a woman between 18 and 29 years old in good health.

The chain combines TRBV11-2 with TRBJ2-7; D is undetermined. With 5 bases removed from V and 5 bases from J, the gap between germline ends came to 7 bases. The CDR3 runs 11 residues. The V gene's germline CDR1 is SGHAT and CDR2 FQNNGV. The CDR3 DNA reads TGTGCCAGCAGCCCCCACGACGAGCAGTACTTC. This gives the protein CASSPHDEQYF.

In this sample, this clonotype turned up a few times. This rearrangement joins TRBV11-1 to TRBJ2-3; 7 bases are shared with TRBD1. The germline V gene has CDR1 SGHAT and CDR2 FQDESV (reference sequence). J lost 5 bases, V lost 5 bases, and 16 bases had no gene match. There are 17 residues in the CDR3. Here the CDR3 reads CASSTIEDRSGRDTQYF. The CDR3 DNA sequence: TGTGCCAGCAGCACAATCGAGGACAGGTCAGGGAGAGATACGCAGTATTTT.

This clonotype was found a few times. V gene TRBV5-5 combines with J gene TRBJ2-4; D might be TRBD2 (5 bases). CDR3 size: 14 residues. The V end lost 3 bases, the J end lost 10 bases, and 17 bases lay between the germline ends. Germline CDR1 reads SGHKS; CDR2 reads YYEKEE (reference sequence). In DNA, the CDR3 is TGTGCCAGCAGCTCAAGGGTGGGAGACACTATTCAGTACTTC. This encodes CASSSRVGDTIQYF.

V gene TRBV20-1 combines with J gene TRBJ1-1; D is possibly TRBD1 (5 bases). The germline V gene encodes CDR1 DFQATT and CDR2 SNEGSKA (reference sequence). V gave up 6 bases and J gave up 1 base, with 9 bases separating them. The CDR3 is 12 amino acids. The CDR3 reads CSAAQGNTEAFF. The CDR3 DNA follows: TGCAGTGCCGCGCAGGGGAACACTGAAGCTTTCTTT.

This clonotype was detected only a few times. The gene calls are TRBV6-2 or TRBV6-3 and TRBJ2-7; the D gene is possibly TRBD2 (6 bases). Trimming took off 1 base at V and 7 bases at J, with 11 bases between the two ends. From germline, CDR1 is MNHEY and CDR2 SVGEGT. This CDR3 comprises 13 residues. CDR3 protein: CASSYFRDSEQYF. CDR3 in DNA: TGTGCCAGCAGTTACTTCCGGGACTCGGAGCAGTACTTC.